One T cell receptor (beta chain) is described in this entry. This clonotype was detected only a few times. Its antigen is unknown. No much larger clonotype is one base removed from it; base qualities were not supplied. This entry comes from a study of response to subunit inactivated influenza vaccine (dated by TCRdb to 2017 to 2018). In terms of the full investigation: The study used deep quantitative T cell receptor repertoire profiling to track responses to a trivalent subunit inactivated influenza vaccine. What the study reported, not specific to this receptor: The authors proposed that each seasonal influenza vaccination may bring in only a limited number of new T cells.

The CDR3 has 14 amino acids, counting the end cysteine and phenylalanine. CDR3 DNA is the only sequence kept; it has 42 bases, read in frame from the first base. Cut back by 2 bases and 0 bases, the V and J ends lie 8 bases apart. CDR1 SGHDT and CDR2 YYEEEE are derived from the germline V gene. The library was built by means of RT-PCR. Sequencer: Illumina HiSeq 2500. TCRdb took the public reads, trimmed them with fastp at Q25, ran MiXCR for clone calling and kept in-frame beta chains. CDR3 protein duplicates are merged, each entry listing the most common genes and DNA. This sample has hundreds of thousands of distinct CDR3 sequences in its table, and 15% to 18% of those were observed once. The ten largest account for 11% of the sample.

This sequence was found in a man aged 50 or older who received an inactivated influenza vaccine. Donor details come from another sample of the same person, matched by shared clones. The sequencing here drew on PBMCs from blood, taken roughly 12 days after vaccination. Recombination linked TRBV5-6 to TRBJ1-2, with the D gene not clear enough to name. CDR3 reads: CASSFLSANYGYTF. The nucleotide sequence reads TGTGCCAGCAGCTTCCTTTCAGCTAACTATGGCTACACCTTC.